Detailed here is one T cell receptor (beta chain). Antigen unknown. The sample comes from a study of T-cell reconstitution after alpha-beta-depleted transplantation in children. The study's findings and limits: Reportedly, roughly two months post-transplant, alpha-beta T cells arose from several hundred expanded graft clones. Newly made T cells mostly supplied T-cell counts and diversity one year after transplant. Some patients' high day-60 TCRbeta diversity was attributed to recipient cells surviving conditioning.

TCRbeta library construction was performed incorporating unique molecular identifiers. TCRdb reprocessed the PCR reads via MiXCR and lists one record per CDR3 protein. The sample holds more than 400,000 distinct CDR3 sequences, around 46% seen once. The receptor was derived from a girl between 2 and 10 years old with aplastic anemia, due to receive a stem cell transplant. Sequences were derived from PBMCs, sampled before TCRalphabeta/CD19-depleted stem cell transplant.

The CDR3 bases are TGCAGCGTTGAGGGGGGCGGAGAGACCCAGTACTTC. Translated: CSVEGGGETQYF. The chain carries TRBV29-1 and TRBJ2-5, with D perhaps given as TRBD1 or TRBD2 (6 bases each). The V and J ends lost 3 bases and 4 bases respectively, with 9 bases between them. Germline V gene sequence: CDR1 SQVTM, CDR2 ANQGSEA. This CDR3 has 12 amino acids.